This is a list of T cell receptor beta chains from one sample in a study of regulatory T cells in long-lasting Graves disease. One entry per CDR3 protein, called by TCRdb with MiXCR from the multiplex PCR reads. The sample lists more than 350,000 distinct CDR3 sequences; just under 15% were seen once. The same sample was also used in a study of T cells in Graves' hyperthyroidism and ophthalmopathy.

The source was peripheral blood mononuclear cells (PBMCs), collected at new diagnosis, from a patient treated with antithyroid drugs. Source of these receptors: a woman in her twenties or thirties with Graves disease. Each CDR3 is given with its conserved first and last residue. D genes are given only for firm matches. Expanded clones are given a class, and other clones once, few, many or no size at all.

.,TRBV7-9,few,14,TRBJ1-1,CASSEHQGYTEAFF,TGTGCCAGCAGCGAACATCAGGGTTACACTGAAGCTTTCTTT
.,TRBV6-5,many,15,TRBJ2-3,CASSYYGKSTDTQYF,TGTGCCAGCAGTTACTACGGCAAAAGCACAGATACGCAGTATTTT
.,TRBV12-3/TRBV12-4,many,13,TRBJ2-7,CASSFREAYEQYF,TGTGCCAGCAGTTTTAGGGAAGCCTACGAGCAGTACTTC
.,TRBV28,many,12,TRBJ2-7,CASTGYGYEQYF,TGTGCCAGTACAGGGTACGGATACGAGCAGTACTTC
.,TRBV29-1,few,10,TRBJ1-2,CSVDGDGYTF,TGCAGCGTTGATGGGGATGGCTACACCTTC
.,TRBV3-1,many,14,TRBJ2-1,CASSQAGPYNEQFF,TGTGCCAGCAGCCAGGCGGGGCCTTACAATGAGCAGTTCTTC
.,TRBV6-1,many,13,TRBJ2-3,CASSEGTSSTQYF,TGTGCCAGCAGTGAGGGAACCTCCAGTACGCAGTATTTT
.,TRBV3-1,many,16,TRBJ1-5,CASSQQGGFVDQPQHF,TGTGCCAGCAGCCAACAAGGGGGTTTTGTGGATCAGCCCCAGCATTTT
.,TRBV9,.,16,TRBJ1-1,CASSVEARAGGTEAFF,TGTGCCAGCAGCGTAGAGGCAAGGGCCGGGGGAACTGAAGCTTTCTTT
.,TRBV11-3,many,12,TRBJ1-2,CASSISRNGYTF,TGTGCCAGCAGTATATCCCGGAATGGCTACACCTTC
.,TRBV7-2,.,14,TRBJ2-7,CASSPGAGNYEQYF,TGTGCCAGCAGCCCCGGGGCGGGTAATTACGAGCAGTACTTC
.,TRBV11-2,many,12,TRBJ2-1,CASSLVLHEQFF,TGTGCCAGCAGCTTAGTGCTCCATGAGCAGTTCTTC
TRBD1,TRBV7-9,few,16,TRBJ2-1,CASSSSGTGPGDEQFF,TGTGCCAGCAGCTCCTCCGGGACAGGGCCGGGGGATGAGCAGTTCTTC
TRBD2,TRBV15,few,17,TRBJ2-5,CATSRTGLAIRQETQYF,TGTGCCACCAGCAGGACGGGACTAGCGATACGCCAAGAGACCCAGTACTTC
.,TRBV3-1,many,12,TRBJ2-1,CASSLPGGEQFF,TGTGCCAGCAGTTTACCAGGCGGTGAGCAGTTCTTC
.,TRBV29-1,.,11,TRBJ2-7,CSVASYYEQYF,TGCAGCGTTGCCAGTTACTACGAGCAGTACTTC
.,TRBV29-1,.,14,TRBJ1-1,CSVSGQLMNTEAFF,TGCAGCGTTAGTGGTCAACTTATGAACACTGAAGCTTTCTTT
TRBD1,TRBV6-5,.,17,TRBJ2-4,CASSYSGTGGAVNIQYF,TGTGCCAGCAGTTACTCCGGGACAGGGGGCGCAGTAAACATTCAGTACTTC
.,TRBV5-6,.,13,TRBJ2-3,CASSTSGPDTQYF,TGTGCCAGCAGCACCTCCGGCCCGGATACGCAGTATTTT
TRBD2,TRBV5-1,few,16,TRBJ2-1,CASVSGGGSSYNERFF,TGCGCCAGCGTATCAGGCGGGGGTAGCTCCTACAATGAGCGGTTCTTC
TRBD1,TRBV6-5,many,15,TRBJ2-7,CASSYGPETGVEQYF,TGTGCCAGCAGTTATGGTCCTGAGACAGGGGTCGAGCAGTACTTC
.,TRBV3-1,many,14,TRBJ1-5,CASSQGSGNQPQHF,TGTGCCAGCAGTCAAGGGTCGGGGAATCAGCCCCAGCATTTT
.,TRBV20-1,.,19,TRBJ2-7,CSARPLATTNKIIRGEQYF,TGCAGTGCTAGACCTCTAGCGACCACAAATAAAATAATCCGGGGCGAGCAGTACTTC
.,TRBV3-1,many,12,TRBJ1-1,CASSQMGTEAFF,TGTGCCAGCAGCCAAATGGGCACTGAAGCTTTCTTT
TRBD2,TRBV19,.,16,TRBJ2-3,CASSMLAGDGTDTQYF,TGTGCCAGTAGTATGTTAGCGGGAGACGGCACAGATACGCAGTATTTT
.,TRBV5-5,.,13,TRBJ1-1,CASSLWGSTEAFF,TGTGCCAGCAGCTTGTGGGGGAGCACTGAAGCTTTCTTT
.,TRBV25-1,few,13,TRBJ2-3,CASSDGKADTQYF,TGTGCCAGCAGTGACGGGAAGGCAGATACGCAGTATTTT
TRBD1,TRBV4-2,.,16,TRBJ1-2,CASSSPGTGGNYGYTF,TGTGCCAGCAGCTCCCCCGGGACAGGGGGTAACTATGGCTACACCTTC
TRBD1,TRBV15,few,14,TRBJ1-2,CATSRDRATYGYTF,TGTGCCACCAGCAGGGACAGGGCTACCTATGGCTACACCTTC
.,TRBV18,.,12,TRBJ2-7,CASSLQGYGQYF,TGCGCCAGCTCACTACAGGGTTACGGGCAGTACTTC
.,TRBV11-2,many,11,TRBJ2-7,CASRSIHEQYF,TGTGCCAGCCGTTCCATCCACGAGCAGTACTTC
.,TRBV30,.,14,TRBJ1-5,CAWSAAGMDQPQHF,TGTGCCTGGAGTGCGGCAGGGATGGATCAGCCCCAGCATTTT
TRBD1,TRBV6-1,many,13,TRBJ1-1,CASNMGQGSRAFF,TGTGCCAGCAATATGGGACAGGGGTCTCGAGCTTTCTTT
.,TRBV27,many,16,TRBJ2-7,CASSLRLRGASDEQYF,TGTGCCAGCAGTTTAAGGCTAAGAGGGGCCAGCGACGAGCAGTACTTC
.,TRBV5-1,many,14,TRBJ1-5,CASSLAGIDQPQHF,TGCGCCAGCAGCTTGGCCGGCATCGATCAGCCCCAGCATTTT
TRBD1,TRBV20-1,many,15,TRBJ1-2,CSARDTGVTLNGYTF,TGCAGTGCTAGAGATACAGGGGTGACTTTAAATGGCTACACCTTC
TRBD2,TRBV5-5,.,17,TRBJ2-3,CASSFTTSGASTDTQYF,TGTGCCAGCAGCTTTACGACTAGCGGGGCTAGCACAGATACGCAGTATTTT
.,TRBV20-1,many,15,TRBJ2-1,CSAWAMRVVYNEQFF,TGCAGTGCTTGGGCTATGAGGGTTGTCTACAATGAGCAGTTCTTC
TRBD2,TRBV5-1,few,15,TRBJ2-1,CASSLEAGGDNEQFF,TGCGCCAGCAGCTTGGAAGCGGGAGGGGACAATGAGCAGTTCTTC
TRBD1,TRBV11-2,many,15,TRBJ1-5,CASSPGTADVQPQHF,TGTGCCAGCAGCCCCGGGACAGCCGACGTCCAGCCCCAGCATTTT
.,TRBV24-1,few,11,TRBJ2-1,CATSGGAGQFF,TGTGCCACCAGTGGAGGCGCTGGGCAGTTCTTC
.,TRBV20-1,many,15,TRBJ2-3,CSARLPRTNTDTQYF,TGCAGTGCTAGACTTCCCAGAACAAACACAGATACGCAGTATTTT
TRBD2,TRBV15,many,15,TRBJ2-3,CATSRLAGDTDTQYF,TGTGCCACCAGTAGGTTAGCGGGGGACACAGATACGCAGTATTTT
.,TRBV28,.,14,TRBJ1-6,CASTPLGGGSPLHF,TGTGCCAGCACTCCTTTGGGTGGGGGGTCACCCCTCCACTTT
.,TRBV30,few,11,TRBJ2-7,CASLEGGTPVF,TGTGCCTCACTCGAAGGGGGGACACCGGTCTTC